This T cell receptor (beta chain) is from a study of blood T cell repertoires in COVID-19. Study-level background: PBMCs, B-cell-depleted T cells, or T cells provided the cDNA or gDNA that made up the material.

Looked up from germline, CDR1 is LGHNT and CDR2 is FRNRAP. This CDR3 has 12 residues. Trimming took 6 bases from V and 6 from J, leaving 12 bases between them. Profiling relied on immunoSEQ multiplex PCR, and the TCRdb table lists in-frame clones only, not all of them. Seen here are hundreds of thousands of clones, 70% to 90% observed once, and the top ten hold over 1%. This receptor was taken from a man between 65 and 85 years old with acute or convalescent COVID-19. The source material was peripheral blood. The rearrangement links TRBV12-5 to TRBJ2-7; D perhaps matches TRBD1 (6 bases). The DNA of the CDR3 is TGTGCTAGTGGACCCCAGGGGTGCGAGCAGTACTTC. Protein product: CASGPQGCEQYF.